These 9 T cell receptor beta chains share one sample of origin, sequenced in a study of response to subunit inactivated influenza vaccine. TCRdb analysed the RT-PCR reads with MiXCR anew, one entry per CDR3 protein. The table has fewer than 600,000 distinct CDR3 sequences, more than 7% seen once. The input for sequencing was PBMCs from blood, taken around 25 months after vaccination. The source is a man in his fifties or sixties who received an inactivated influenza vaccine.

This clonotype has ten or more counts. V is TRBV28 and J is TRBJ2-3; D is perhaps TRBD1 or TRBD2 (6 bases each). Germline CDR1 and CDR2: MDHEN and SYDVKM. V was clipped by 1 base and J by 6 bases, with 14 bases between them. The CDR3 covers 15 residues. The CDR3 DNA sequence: TGTGCCAGCAGTTTATACAGGGCCCGGGGGGATACGCAGTATTTT. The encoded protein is CASSLYRARGDTQYF. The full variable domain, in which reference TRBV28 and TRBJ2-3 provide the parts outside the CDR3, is DVKVTQSSRYLVKRTGEKVFLECVQDMDHENMFWYRQDPGLGLRLIYFSYDVKMKEKGDIPEGYSVSREKKERFSLILESASTNQTSMYLCASSLYRARGDTQYFGPGTRLTVL.

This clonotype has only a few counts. The CDR3 DNA reads TGTGCCAGCAGTTTGCGGGGGGCCAACGTCCTGACTTTC. It encodes CASSLRGANVLTF. V usage is TRBV27 and J usage is TRBJ2-6, with D uncertain. The length of the CDR3 is 13 residues. Trimming pared 3 bases from V and 4 bases from J, leaving 4 bases between. Germline loops: CDR1 MNHEY, CDR2 SMNVEV (reference sequence).

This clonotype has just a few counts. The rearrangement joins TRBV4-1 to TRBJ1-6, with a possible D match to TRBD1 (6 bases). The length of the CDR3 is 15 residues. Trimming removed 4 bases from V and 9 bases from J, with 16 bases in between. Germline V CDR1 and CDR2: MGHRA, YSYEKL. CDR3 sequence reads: CASSPGQLLASPLHF. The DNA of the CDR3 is TGCGCCAGCAGCCCCGGACAGCTTCTTGCTTCACCCCTCCACTTT.

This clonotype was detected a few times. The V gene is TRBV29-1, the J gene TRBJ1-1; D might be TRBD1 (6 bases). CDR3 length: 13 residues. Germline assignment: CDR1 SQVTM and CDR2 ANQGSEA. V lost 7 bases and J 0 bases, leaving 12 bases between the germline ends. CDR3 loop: CSGNRDMNTEAFF. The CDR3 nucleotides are TGCAGCGGTAACAGGGACATGAACACTGAAGCTTTCTTT.

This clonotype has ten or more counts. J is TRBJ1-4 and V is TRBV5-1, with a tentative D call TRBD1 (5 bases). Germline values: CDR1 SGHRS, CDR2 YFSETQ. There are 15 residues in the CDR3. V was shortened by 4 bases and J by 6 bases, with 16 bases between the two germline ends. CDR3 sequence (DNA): TGCGCCAGCAGCATTGGAGGGGACCTCCATGAAAAACTGTTTTTT. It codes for CASSIGGDLHEKLFF. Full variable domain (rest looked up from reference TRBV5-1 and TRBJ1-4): KAGVTQTPRYLIKTRGQQVTLSCSPISGHRSVSWYQQTPGQGLQFLFEYFSETQRNKGNFPGRFSGRQFSNSRSEMNVSTLELGDSALYLCASSIGGDLHEKLFFGSGTQLSVL.

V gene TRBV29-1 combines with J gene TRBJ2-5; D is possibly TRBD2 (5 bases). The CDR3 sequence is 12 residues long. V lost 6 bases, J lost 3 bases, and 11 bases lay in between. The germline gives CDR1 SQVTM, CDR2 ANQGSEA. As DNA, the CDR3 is TGCAGCGTGGGCGAGGGTAAAGAGACCCAGTACTTC. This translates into CSVGEGKETQYF.

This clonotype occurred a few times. The CDR3 sequence is CSAPGVSWGPGNSPLHF. The CDR3 nucleotides are TGCAGTGCCCCCGGGGTATCTTGGGGACCGGGAAATTCACCCCTCCACTTT. The chain combines TRBV20-1 with TRBJ1-6; maybe TRBD1 (5 bases). V was clipped by 6 bases and J by 7 bases, with 25 bases between them. The V gene's germline CDR1 is DFQATT and CDR2 SNEGSKA (reference sequence). This CDR3 has 17 residues.

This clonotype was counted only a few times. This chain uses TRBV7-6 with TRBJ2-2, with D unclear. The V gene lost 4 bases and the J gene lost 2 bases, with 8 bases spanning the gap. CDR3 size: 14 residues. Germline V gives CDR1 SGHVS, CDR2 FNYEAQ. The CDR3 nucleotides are TGTGCCAGCAGCTGGCTACATAACACCGGGGAGCTGTTTTTT. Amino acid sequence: CASSWLHNTGELFF. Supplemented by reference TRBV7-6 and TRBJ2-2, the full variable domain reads GAGVSQSPRYKVTKRGQDVALRCDPISGHVSLYWYRQALGQGPEFLTYFNYEAQQDKSGLPNDRFSAERPEGSISTLTIQRTEQRDSAMYRCASSWLHNTGELFFGEGSRLTVL.

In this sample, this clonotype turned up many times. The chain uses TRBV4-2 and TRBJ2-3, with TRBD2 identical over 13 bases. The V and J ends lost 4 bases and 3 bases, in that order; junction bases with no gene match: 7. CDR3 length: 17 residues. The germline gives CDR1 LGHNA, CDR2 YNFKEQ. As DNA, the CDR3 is TGTGCCAGCAGCCTACTAGCGGGGGGGGGTTGGACAGATACGCAGTATTTT. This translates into CASSLLAGGGWTDTQYF.